This T cell receptor (beta chain) emerged from a study of memory CD4+ T cells and cytomegalovirus serostatus (dated by TCRdb to between 2019 and 2020). Regarding the research as a whole: The cohort included roughly 33 healthy adults from Belgium, of whom 9 were CMV seropositive and approximately 25 were CMV seronegative. To replicate a published TCR-based CMV serostatus classifier, the researchers sequenced the CD4+ memory TCRbeta repertoires of a Belgian cohort whose cytomegalovirus serostatus was known. Points the paper makes about the study in general: For CMV serostatus prediction, a median bootstrapped AUC of about 0.96 was reached with the original framework, and a median bootstrapped AUC of roughly 0.89 was reached with a US-trained random forest. Among the 150 or so previously reported CMV-associated TCRbeta sequences, 60 to 70 showed up in the CD4+ memory repertoires, with each one found in between one and five individuals. On the Belgian cohort, the classifier built on the original framework reached a median bootstrapped AUC of around 0.95, with a 95% CI of 0.76-1.00. Only CD4+CD45RO+ memory cells were sequenced, in contrast to the original study, which included naive and memory CD4+ and CD8+ populations. The results were read as suggesting that the CMV-associated TCR signature is, for the most part, present in the CD4+ memory repertoire.

The CDR3 contains 14 residues, cysteine and phenylalanine counted. The CDR3 DNA has 42 bases and is translated from base 1. Cut back by 1 base and 5 bases, the V and J ends lie 13 bases apart. From a lookup of the germline V gene, CDR1 and CDR2 are SGDLS and YYNGEE. Single viable CD3+CD4+CD8-CD45RO+ cells were sorted as memory CD4+ T cells on a FACSAria II. To determine CMV serostatus, a Roche Elecsys assay was used that detects serum IgG against CMV pp150, pp28, p38 and p52. After the samples were thawed, total CD4+ T cells were enriched through positive selection using CD4 magnetic microbeads. The samples came from a different study that was designed specifically to examine the CD4+ T cell memory repertoire. Following standard operating procedures, peripheral blood mononuclear cells were isolated and cryopreserved, while serum was kept at -80 degrees C. CD3-PerCP (BW264/56), CD4-APC (RPA-T4), CD45RO-PE (UCHT1) and CD8-Pacific Orange (3B5) antibodies were used for staining, and non-viable cells were excluded with Sytox blue.

Notes on this clone: Its antigen is unknown. Base qualities are not provided; no much larger clone lies one nucleotide away.

Genomic DNA was extracted from sorted cells with the Quick-DNA Microprep Kit. Amplification of TCRbeta DNA was done with the immunoSEQ hsTCRbeta kit, following the protocol from the manufacturer. TCRbeta libraries were sequenced on an Illumina MiSeq instrument. The original pipeline was this. Removing out-of-frame sequences left a few million distinct TCRbeta sequences, an average of around 67,000 per individual. Each individual was scored by the count of about 150 previously reported CMV-associated TCRbeta sequences and the total productive distinct TCRbeta count. A beta-binomial model was reimplemented in Python, and scikit-learn random forests with default parameters were trained on US cohort data. On the Belgian cohort, classifier performance was reported as the median AUC, along with percentile confidence intervals, across 10,000 bootstrap iterations. Drawn from immuneACCESS, this table holds only the in-frame rearrangements with V and J called that TCRdb kept. Clones are partly lost; checked studies trace under half to an unresolved V gene and leave the rest unexplained. V, J and clone size are taken as reported in that table, and D and trimming were inferred from the DNA itself. For this sample the table gives about 82,000 clones, of which approximately 80% were detected only once. Clones ranked in the top ten supply around 0.73% of the sample.

The sequenced sample was memory CD4+ T cells from blood. The sequence was collected from an adult in good health and CMV-seronegative. This sequence uses TRBV9 and TRBJ2-7; the D region possibly corresponds to TRBD2 (6 bases align). At the DNA level, the sequence is TGTGCCAGCAGCGTAAGTTTGGGGGAGGACGAGCAGTACTTC. It is translated as CASSVSLGEDEQYF.